What follows are 15 T cell receptor beta chains derived from one specimen sequenced in a study of human T cells and chemical hapten exposure (dated by TCRdb to the early 2020s). The sample's time point label, in plain terms: patch test 1, 2 weeks after DPC sensitization. Per the publication, the treatment or condition label means: therapeutic diphenylcyclopropenone sensitization with weekly scalp DPC. Libraries were built with RACE. The instrument was a NextSeq 500. The public reads were quality trimmed at Q25 with fastp and then assembled into clones with MiXCR by TCRdb, keeping productive beta chains. Each entry merges the rows of one CDR3 protein and shows their most common DNA and genes. Counted in this sample were roughly 190,000 distinct CDR3 sequences; approximately 20% of them appeared once. The biggest ten clones account for under 7.5% of the sample. The sample was whole blood, taken in connection with sensitization to the hapten diphenylcyclopropenone (DPC). The source is a woman between 50 and 59 years old with alopecia areata. Some clones in this sample may be carry-over from other donors' samples.

V gene TRBV28 combines with J gene TRBJ1-4; 8 nucleotides line up with TRBD1. Germline V CDR1 and CDR2: MDHEN, SYDVKM. Trimming took 5 bases from V and 7 from J; bases not matched to a gene: 6. CDR3 length: 14 amino acids. The CDR3 nucleotides read TGTGCCAGCAGTACCGGGACAGGTGGTGAAAAACTGTTTTTT. Translation: CASSTGTGGEKLFF.

This clonotype was counted only a few times. The chain has TRBV10-1 and TRBJ2-7, with a tentative D call TRBD2 (5 bases). Germline CDR1 WNHNN, CDR2 SYGVQD (reference sequence). V shed 8 bases and J shed 0 bases, with 14 bases lying between them. The CDR3 has 14 amino acids. The CDR3 sequence: CASSPERNSYEQYF. The CDR3 nucleotides read TGCGCCAGCTCCCCCGAGCGGAACTCCTACGAGCAGTACTTC.

V and J are TRBV7-9 and TRBJ1-1; 9 bases agree with TRBD1. CDR1 SEHNR and CDR2 FQNEAQ come from the germline V gene (reference sequence). CDR3 size: 15 residues. J gave up 2 bases and V 4 bases, and 5 bases lay outside the gene matches. The CDR3 bases are TGTGCCAGCAGCTCGACAGGGGGGTTTAACACTGAAGCTTTCTTT. Translating it yields CASSSTGGFNTEAFF. The variable domain in full, completed from reference TRBV7-9 and TRBJ1-1, reads DTGVSQNPRHKITKRGQNVTFRCDPISEHNRLYWYRQTLGQGPEFLTYFQNEAQLEKSRLLSDRFSAERPKGSFSTLEIQRTEQGDSAMYLCASSSTGGFNTEAFFGQGTRLTVV.

As concerns this clonotype: One junction end does not reproduce the germline sequence, and a read error may be involved. The chain joins TRBV20-1 to TRBJ2-7, with 9 bases matching TRBD1. This CDR3 is 14 amino acids long. The germline V gene encodes CDR1 DFQATT and CDR2 SNEGSKA (reference sequence). CDR3 in DNA: TGCAGTGCTTCCAGACAGGGGGAATCCTACGAGCAGAACTTC. Residues: CSASRQGESYEQNF.

This clonotype was seen repeatedly, ten times or more. Given a much more abundant clone one base away, this may be a read error. The chain couples TRBV5-1 to TRBJ1-2; possibly TRBD1 for D (6 bases). The CDR3 runs 13 residues. In germline, CDR1 is SGHRS, CDR2 YFSETQ. CDR3 sequence: CASSWDKSYGYNF. CDR3 bases: TGCGCCAGCAGCTGGGACAAAAGCTATGGCTACAACTTC.

This clonotype has just a few counts. The CDR3 loop reads CATSREGYEQFF. CDR3 in DNA: TGTGCCACCAGCAGAGAGGGGTATGAGCAGTTCTTC. The rearrangement uses TRBV15 and TRBJ2-1; D is uncertain. The V end lost 0 bases, the J end lost 8 bases, and 5 bases lay between the germline ends. This CDR3 is 12 amino acids long. The V gene's germline CDR1 is LNHNV and CDR2 YYDKDF (reference sequence).

The rearrangement joins TRBV5-1 to TRBJ1-1; D is uncertain. The CDR3 extends over 14 amino acids. V was pared by 0 bases and J by 2 bases, with 8 bases between. CDR1 is SGHRS and CDR2 is YFSETQ in the germline V gene. CDR3 nucleotide sequence: TGCGCCAGCAGCTTGGAAACATCAAACACTGAAGCTTTCTTT. Protein: CASSLETSNTEAFF.

V usage is TRBV7-9 and J usage is TRBJ2-1, with D perhaps TRBD1 (6 bases). V lost 1 base, J lost 15 bases, and 13 bases lay in between. Germline-derived CDR1 and CDR2 are SEHNR and FQNEAQ (reference sequence). CDR3 length equals 12 residues. CDR3 coding DNA: TGTGCCAGCAGCTTAGTAGGGGGAGTTGCGTTCTTC. Translated: CASSLVGGVAFF.

V is TRBV12-3 or TRBV12-4 and J is TRBJ1-1, with TRBD1 matching over 7 bases. The length of the CDR3 is 14 residues. The V gene end was trimmed by 4 bases and the J gene end by 5 bases; junction bases not matched to a gene: 7. The CDR3 nucleotides read TGTGCCAGCAGTTCCCGACAGGGAAGTACTGAAGCTTTCTTT. Protein product: CASSSRQGSTEAFF.

This chain's CDR3 is CASSKGQGQETQYF. In DNA, the CDR3 is TGTGCCAGCAGCAAAGGACAGGGGCAAGAGACCCAGTACTTC. The chain uses TRBV7-2 and TRBJ2-5; TRBD1 matches at 9 bases. With 5 bases clipped from V and 2 bases from J, the junction kept 3 bases outside the gene matches. The germline CDR1 and CDR2 sequences are SGHTA and FQGNSA. CDR3 length equals 14 residues.

The rearrangement uses TRBV12-3 or TRBV12-4 and TRBJ1-3; D ambiguous. The CDR3 covers 11 residues. Trimming removed 3 bases from V and 7 bases from J, with 4 bases in between. CDR3 DNA sequence: TGTGCCAGCAGTTTGTTGAACACCATATATTTT. Protein sequence: CASSLLNTIYF.

This clonotype has just a few counts. The V gene is TRBV20-1, the J gene TRBJ1-5; 7 nucleotides agree with TRBD1. V was pared by 3 bases and J by 4 bases, with 6 bases of the junction left unmatched. The germline gives CDR1 DFQATT, CDR2 SNEGSKA (reference sequence). The CDR3 is 14 amino acids. CDR3 nucleotide sequence: TGCAGTGCTAGGACAGGGTCGACGAATCAGCCCCAGCATTTT. Translated: CSARTGSTNQPQHF.

The chain carries TRBV5-1 and TRBJ2-3; D unresolved. The V gene lost 1 base and the J gene lost 0 bases, with 9 bases spanning the gap. This CDR3 comprises 15 residues. Germline CDR1 is SGHRS and CDR2 is YFSETQ. The CDR3 nucleotides are TGCGCCAGCAGCTTGTCTTCCTCTAGCACAGATACGCAGTATTTT. Protein: CASSLSSSSTDTQYF. Variable domain in full (rest from reference TRBV5-1 and TRBJ2-3): KAGVTQTPRYLIKTRGQQVTLSCSPISGHRSVSWYQQTPGQGLQFLFEYFSETQRNKGNFPGRFSGRQFSNSRSEMNVSTLELGDSALYLCASSLSSSSTDTQYFGPGTRLTVL.

The chain employs TRBV10-3 and TRBJ1-2, with D uncertain. The CDR3 is 16 amino acids. The V end lost 0 bases, the J end lost 4 bases, and 15 bases lay between the germline ends. Per germline, CDR1 ENHRY and CDR2 SYGVKD. CDR3: CAISESSGSGGYGYTF. The CDR3 DNA is TGTGCCATCAGTGAGTCGAGCGGGAGCGGCGGCTATGGCTACACCTTC.

The genes are TRBV20-1 and TRBJ2-2; 8 bases match TRBD1. V was pared by 7 bases and J by 7 bases, with 8 bases of the junction left unmatched. In germline, CDR1 is DFQATT, CDR2 SNEGSKA (reference sequence). This CDR3 has 13 amino acids. The CDR3 is CSVPEQGGGELFF. CDR3 in DNA: TGCAGTGTCCCGGAACAGGGGGGCGGGGAGCTGTTTTTT.